This T cell receptor beta chain was captured in a study of T cells in localized non-small cell lung cancer (dated by TCRdb to 2020 to 2021). A note on the overall study: The study analyzed T cell repertoires of approximately 240 early-stage NSCLC patients, comparing tumors and uninvolved tumor-adjacent lungs. NSCLC patients had a mean age of roughly 66 years, and about 140 were male and nearly 110 female. The cohort comprised a few hundred treatment-naïve NSCLC patients with resected, localized lung tumors. On the study overall, not on this receptor specifically: A median of approximately 62 of the top 100 tumor clones turned up in the paired uninvolved adjacent lung, and about 28 of those clones also ranked among the top 100 of that same adjacent lung. Because multi-region tumor sequencing was not performed, intratumor heterogeneity could not be ruled out. Uninvolved tumor-adjacent lung showed the highest T cell clonality, higher than tumor, which suggests more focused antigenic responses in the uninvolved tumor-adjacent lung. Because the study design was exploratory, TCR variables were selected using unadjusted p-values without false-discovery rate correction. Longer overall survival was associated with higher blood T cell density, whereas shorter survival was associated with higher adjacent-lung clonality.

At diagnosis, tumor, uninvolved tumor-adjacent lung and peripheral blood were collected and then preserved as a mix of FFPE and fresh-frozen material. For TCR repertoire profiling, blood samples were analyzed as peripheral blood mononuclear cells. A word on this clone: Its antigen has not been determined. It has no much larger one-base neighbor in the sample; base qualities were not kept.

Looking up the germline V gene yields CDR1 KGHSH and CDR2 LQKENI. Deletion took 3 bases off V and 1 base off J, with a span of 10 bases between the germline ends. From its cysteine to its phenylalanine, the CDR3 spans 14 amino acids. The only DNA kept is the CDR3, 42 bases in frame from the first base. The immunoSEQ Assay was used to sequence TCR beta CDR3 regions from DNA. As for how the authors treated the data: To compute T cell density, TCR beta template counts were normalized to usable DNA, which was estimated by amplifying housekeeping genes. The preseqR package was used to estimate richness by extrapolating to 400,000 templates for PBMC samples and to 120,000 templates for tissue samples. Clonality was defined by subtracting Pielou's evenness from one. Differential abundance testing on productive amino-acid clonotypes, with a minimum total count of 5 and an alpha of 0.1, was used to identify tissue-enriched TCRs. The Jaccard Index and the Morisita Overlap Index were used to measure repertoire overlap between compartments. GLIPH grouped TCR beta CDR3s together with public tetramer-defined viral CDR3s, and a viral motif had to include at least three viral sequences and show V-gene enrichment. The immuneACCESS repertoire file appears here via TCRdb, limited to in-frame rearrangements. These files lack a portion of the clones; in checked studies, under half of the deficit traces to unresolved V genes, and the cause of the others is not known. Clonal size and the V and J genes are those of that table, whereas D and trimming came from the DNA. This sample has 20,000 to 25,000 clones in its table, and 70% to 90% of those were observed once. The top ten clonotypes cover about 6.7% of the sample.

The clonotype comes from a male donor at least 60 years old with stage I squamous cell lung carcinoma. In this chain, TRBV18 is recombined with TRBJ2-7, with the D gene not confidently named. The sample was peripheral blood, taken before any cancer treatment. At the DNA level, the sequence is TGTGCCAGCTCACCCCGGGCCGATTCCTACGAGCAGTACTTC. Its protein product is CASSPRADSYEQYF.